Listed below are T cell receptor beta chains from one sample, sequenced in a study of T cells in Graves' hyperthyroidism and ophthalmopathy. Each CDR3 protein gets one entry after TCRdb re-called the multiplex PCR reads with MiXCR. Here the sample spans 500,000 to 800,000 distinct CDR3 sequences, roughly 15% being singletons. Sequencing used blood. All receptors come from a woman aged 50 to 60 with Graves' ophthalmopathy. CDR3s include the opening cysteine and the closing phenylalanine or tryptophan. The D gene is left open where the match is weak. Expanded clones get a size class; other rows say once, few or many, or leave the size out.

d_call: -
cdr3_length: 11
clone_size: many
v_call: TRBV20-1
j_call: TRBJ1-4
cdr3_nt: TGCAGTGCGCGGGGTGAGAGGAAACTGTTTTTT
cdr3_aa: CSARGERKLFF

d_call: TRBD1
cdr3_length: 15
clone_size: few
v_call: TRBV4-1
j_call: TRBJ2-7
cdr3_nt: TGCGCCAGCAGCCAAGCCGGGACAGTCTCCTACGAGCAGTACTTC
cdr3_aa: CASSQAGTVSYEQYF

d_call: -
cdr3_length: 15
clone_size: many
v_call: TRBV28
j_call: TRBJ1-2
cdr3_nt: TGTGCCAGCTTGGACGGATCTAAAGCTAACTATGGCTACACCTTC
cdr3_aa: CASLDGSKANYGYTF

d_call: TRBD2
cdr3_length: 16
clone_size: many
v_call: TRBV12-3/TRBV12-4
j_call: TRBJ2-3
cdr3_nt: TGTGCCAGCAGCTTGGGGGTAGCGGGGGGCACAGATACGCAGTATTTT
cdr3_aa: CASSLGVAGGTDTQYF

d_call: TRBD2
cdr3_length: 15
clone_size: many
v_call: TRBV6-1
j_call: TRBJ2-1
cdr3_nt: TGTGCCAGCAGTACCGGGACTAGCGGTAACAATGAGCAGTTCTTC
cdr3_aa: CASSTGTSGNNEQFF

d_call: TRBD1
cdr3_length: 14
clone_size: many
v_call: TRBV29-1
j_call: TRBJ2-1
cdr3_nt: TGCAGCGTCCCAGGGGACAGGACCGGGAATGAGCAGTTCTTC
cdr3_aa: CSVPGDRTGNEQFF

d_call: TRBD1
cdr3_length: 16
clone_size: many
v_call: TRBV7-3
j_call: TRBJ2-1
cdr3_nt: TGTGCCAGCAGCTATTTGACAGGGGGGTTCTACAATGAGCAGTTCTTC
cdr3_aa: CASSYLTGGFYNEQFF

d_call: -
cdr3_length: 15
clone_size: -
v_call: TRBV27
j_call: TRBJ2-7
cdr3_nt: TGTGCCAGCAGTTCCCCCGGCAAGAAGTCCTACGAGCAGTACTTC
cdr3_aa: CASSSPGKKSYEQYF

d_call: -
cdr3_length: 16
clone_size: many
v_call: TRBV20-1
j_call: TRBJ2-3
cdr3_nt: TGCAGTGCTAGAGATCCCCAGGGGGGCGGCACAGATACGCAGTATTTT
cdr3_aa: CSARDPQGGGTDTQYF

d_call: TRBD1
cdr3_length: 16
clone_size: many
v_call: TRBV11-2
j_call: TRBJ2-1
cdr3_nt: TGTGCCAGCAGCTTAGATTTACAGGGGCACTACAATGAGCAGTTCTTC
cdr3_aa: CASSLDLQGHYNEQFF

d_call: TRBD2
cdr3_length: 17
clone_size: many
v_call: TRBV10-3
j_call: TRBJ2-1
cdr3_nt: TGTGCCATCAGCCCAGACCCCCCGGGACTAGCGGGAGGGCGTCAGTTCTTC
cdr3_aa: CAISPDPPGLAGGRQFF

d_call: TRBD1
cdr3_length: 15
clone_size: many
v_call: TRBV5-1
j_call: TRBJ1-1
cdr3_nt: TGCGCCAGCAGCAGGACAGGTCCACGGGGAACTGAAGCTTTCTTT
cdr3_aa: CASSRTGPRGTEAFF

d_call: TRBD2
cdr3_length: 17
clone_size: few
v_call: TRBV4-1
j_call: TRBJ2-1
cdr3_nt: TGCGCCAGCAGCCAACCTTCCGGGAGGGCCGAACGGCGTGAGCAGTTCTTC
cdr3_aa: CASSQPSGRAERREQFF

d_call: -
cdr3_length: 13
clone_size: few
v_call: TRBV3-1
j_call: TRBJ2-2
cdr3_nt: TGTGCCGGCAGCCCCATGAACACCGGGGAGCTGTTTTTT
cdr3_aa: CAGSPMNTGELFF

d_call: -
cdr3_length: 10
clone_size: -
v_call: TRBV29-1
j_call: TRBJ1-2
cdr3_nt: TGCAGCGTTGTCCATGATGGCTACACCTTC
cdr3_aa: CSVVHDGYTF

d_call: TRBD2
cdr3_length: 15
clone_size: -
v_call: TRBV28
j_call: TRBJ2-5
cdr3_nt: TGTGCCAGCAGATTAGCGGGAGCCCCTCGGGAGACCCAGTACTTC
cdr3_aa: CASRLAGAPRETQYF

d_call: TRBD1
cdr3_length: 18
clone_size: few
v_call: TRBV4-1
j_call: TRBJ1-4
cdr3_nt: TGCGCCAGCAGCCTACTCTCGACGTACAGGGGGCAGGGAGAAAAACTGTTTTTT
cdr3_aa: CASSLLSTYRGQGEKLFF

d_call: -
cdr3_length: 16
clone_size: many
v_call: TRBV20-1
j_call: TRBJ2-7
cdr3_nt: TGCAGTGCTAGAGAGGAACTTCTAGCGAGGCCTGTCGAGCAGTACTTC
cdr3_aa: CSAREELLARPVEQYF

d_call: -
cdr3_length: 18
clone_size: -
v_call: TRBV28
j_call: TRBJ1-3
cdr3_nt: TGTGCCAGCAGCCCTACTGGCCCCCAGGGCTTGGCTGGAAACACCATATATTTT
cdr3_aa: CASSPTGPQGLAGNTIYF

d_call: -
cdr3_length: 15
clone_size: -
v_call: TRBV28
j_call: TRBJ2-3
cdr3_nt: TGTGCCAGCAGTTCCCCTCCAGGGCACACAGATACGCAGTATTTT
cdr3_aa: CASSSPPGHTDTQYF

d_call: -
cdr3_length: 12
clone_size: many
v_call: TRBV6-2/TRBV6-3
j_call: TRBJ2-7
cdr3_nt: TGTGCCAGCGCCGACAGGACCTACGAGCAGTACTTC
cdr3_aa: CASADRTYEQYF

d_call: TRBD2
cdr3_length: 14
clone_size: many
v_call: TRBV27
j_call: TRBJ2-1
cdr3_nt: TGTGCCAGCAGTTTGGGACTATATTACAATGAGCAGTTCTTC
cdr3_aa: CASSLGLYYNEQFF

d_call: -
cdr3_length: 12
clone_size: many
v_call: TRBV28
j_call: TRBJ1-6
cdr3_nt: TGTGCCAGCAGTGGGACCAATTCACCCCTCCACTTT
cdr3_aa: CASSGTNSPLHF

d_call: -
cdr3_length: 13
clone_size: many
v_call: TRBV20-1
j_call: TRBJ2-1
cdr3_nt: TGCAGTGCTAGCAGGGGATTCGACAATGAGCAGTTCTTC
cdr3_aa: CSASRGFDNEQFF

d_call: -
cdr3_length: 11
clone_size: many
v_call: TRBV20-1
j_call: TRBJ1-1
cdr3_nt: TGCAGTGCTAAGGGGAACACTGAAGCTTTCTTT
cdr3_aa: CSAKGNTEAFF

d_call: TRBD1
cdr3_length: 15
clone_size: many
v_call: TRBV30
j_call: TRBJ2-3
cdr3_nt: TGTGCCTGGACCCTAGGCAGGGGGCTGGGGGTTACGCAGTATTTT
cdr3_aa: CAWTLGRGLGVTQYF

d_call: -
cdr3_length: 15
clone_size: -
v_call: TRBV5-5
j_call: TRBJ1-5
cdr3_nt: TGTGCCAGCAGCAACTCAGGGCGAGTGGATCAGCCCCAGCATTTT
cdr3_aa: CASSNSGRVDQPQHF

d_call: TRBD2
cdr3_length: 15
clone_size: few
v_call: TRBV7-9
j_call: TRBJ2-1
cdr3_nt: TGTGCCAGCAGCTCCCGGCGGGAGCTGTACAATGAGCAGTTCTTC
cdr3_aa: CASSSRRELYNEQFF